Listed below are T cell receptor beta chains from one sample, sequenced in a study of T-cell memory formation after mild COVID-19. TCRdb reprocessed the 5' RACE reads with MiXCR, giving one entry per CDR3 protein. The table has about 250,000 distinct CDR3 sequences, just over 15% seen once. Sequenced material: PBMCs or a T cell subset sorted from them (not recorded which). The receptors here all came from an adult woman who had mild COVID-19 (a few samples of this study predate the infection). Cell type and time point are not known. Both conserved end residues are part of each CDR3.

TRBJ2-5,TRBV18,CASSPPSSGRGETQYF
TRBJ2-7,TRBV4-1,CASSQGQAYEQYF
TRBJ2-6,TRBV7-2,CASSARGRSSGANVLTF
TRBJ1-1,TRBV12-3/TRBV12-4,CASSLSRTSAEAFF
TRBJ2-5,TRBV5-1,CASSYRGLAGTQETQYF
TRBJ2-3,TRBV10-3,CAISSAGGPGDTQYF
TRBJ2-2,TRBV12-3/TRBV12-4,CASSQQGSNTGELFF
TRBJ2-6,TRBV24-1,CATSGGRGGANVLTF
TRBJ1-1,TRBV12-3/TRBV12-4,CASSSPQTGPWTEAFF
TRBJ1-2,TRBV9,CASSTLTGSDYGYTF
TRBJ2-2,TRBV6-5,CAARTENTGDLFF
TRBJ2-7,TRBV23-1,CASGRGGPQTDPYEQYF
TRBJ1-4,TRBV5-1,CASSSLANEKLFF
TRBJ1-2,TRBV20-1,CSAYDRTGGHGYTF
TRBJ2-1,TRBV7-9,CASSLGLAGINEQFF
TRBJ1-4,TRBV18,CASSPSMAGTGTNEKLFF
TRBJ1-1,TRBV20-1,CSAGQTLNTEAFF
TRBJ2-2,TRBV3-1,CASSRSWRERTNTGELFF
TRBJ2-4,TRBV7-9,CASSLVPPSGGPKNIQYF
TRBJ2-1,TRBV6-1,CASSDPLMRGSYNEQFF
TRBJ1-2,TRBV12-3/TRBV12-4,CASSFTGGGRGYTF
TRBJ2-2,TRBV2,CATGQGGTGELFF
TRBJ2-6,TRBV12-3/TRBV12-4,CASSFAGANVLTF
TRBJ1-2,TRBV12-3/TRBV12-4,CASSRTDYGYTF
TRBJ1-5,TRBV20-1,CSANTGVPTNQPQHF
TRBJ2-2,TRBV12-3/TRBV12-4,CASSPLGELFF
TRBJ2-7,TRBV7-8,CASSSQQGSYEQYF
TRBJ2-7,TRBV5-6,CASSVKPDRAPYEQYF
TRBJ2-2,TRBV4-3,CASSQDSGSSLGGELFF
TRBJ2-5,TRBV4-2,CASSQDFTVQETQYF
TRBJ2-2,TRBV11-1,CASKRTGGNTGELFF
TRBJ1-2,TRBV24-1,CATSEDGTGGPNYGYTF
TRBJ1-1,TRBV3-1,CASSQDYLDREAFF
TRBJ1-6,TRBV12-3/TRBV12-4,CASSRDRGRRSPLHF
TRBJ1-1,TRBV7-9,CASSSRIRDRGLNTEAFF
TRBJ2-6,TRBV12-3/TRBV12-4,CASSLRGTGYSGANVLTF
TRBJ2-7,TRBV19,CASNTGLPSYEQYF
TRBJ2-7,TRBV5-8,CASSWTPGVVGEQYF
TRBJ2-2,TRBV4-2,CASSQPRSGSSAGELFF
TRBJ1-2,TRBV21-1,CASPMGTGGYTF
TRBJ2-3,TRBV7-2,CASSPGTSGRTHTDTQYF
TRBJ1-2,TRBV27,CASSLHAGGGYTF
TRBJ2-2,TRBV5-1,CASSLIAGKAGELFF
TRBJ2-5,TRBV20-1,CSARVQQGETQYF
TRBJ2-7,TRBV4-3,CASSPRLAGQQYF
TRBJ1-2,TRBV12-3/TRBV12-4,CASSLRQGDGYTF
TRBJ2-5,TRBV4-1,CASSQDEGSSETQYF
TRBJ1-2,TRBV28,CASSPGSIYGYTF
TRBJ1-5,TRBV6-2/TRBV6-3,CASSYTVRGNQPQHF
TRBJ2-5,TRBV28,CASSLPDSPETQYF